The present T cell receptor (beta chain) was sequenced within a study of T cell repertoires in cytomegalovirus infection. On this clonotype itself: Germline is not matched at one junction end, which may reflect a read error.

TCRdb re-derived calls from the reads in MiXCR, one entry per CDR3 protein. This table holds under 250,000 distinct CDR3 sequences, under 8.5% found once. The CDR3 spans 17 residues. Germline lookup yields CDR1 KGHSH and CDR2 LQKENI. This receptor was identified in a human donor in good health (CMV status not recorded). Some clones in this sample may be carry-over from other donors' samples. The sequenced sample was PBMCs. The gene calls are TRBV18 and TRBJ2-5; no clear D. The DNA of the CDR3 is TGTGCCAGCTCACCGCTTAGAGAGTTTAGGGTACAAGAGACCCTGTACTTC. Translation: CASSPLREFRVQETLYF.